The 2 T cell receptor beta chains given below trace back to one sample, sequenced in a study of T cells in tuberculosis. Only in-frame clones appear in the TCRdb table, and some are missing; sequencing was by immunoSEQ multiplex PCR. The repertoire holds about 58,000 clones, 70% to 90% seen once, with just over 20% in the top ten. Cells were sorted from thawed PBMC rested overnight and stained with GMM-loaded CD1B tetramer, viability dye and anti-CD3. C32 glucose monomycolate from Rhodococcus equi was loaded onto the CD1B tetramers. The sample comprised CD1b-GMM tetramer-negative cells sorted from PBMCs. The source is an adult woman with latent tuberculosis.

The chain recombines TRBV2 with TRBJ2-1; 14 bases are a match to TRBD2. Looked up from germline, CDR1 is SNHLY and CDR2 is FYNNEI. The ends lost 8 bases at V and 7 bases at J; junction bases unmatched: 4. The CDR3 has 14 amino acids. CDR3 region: CASATSGGANEQFF. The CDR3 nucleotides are TGTGCCAGCGCGACTAGCGGGGGGGCGAATGAGCAGTTCTTC.

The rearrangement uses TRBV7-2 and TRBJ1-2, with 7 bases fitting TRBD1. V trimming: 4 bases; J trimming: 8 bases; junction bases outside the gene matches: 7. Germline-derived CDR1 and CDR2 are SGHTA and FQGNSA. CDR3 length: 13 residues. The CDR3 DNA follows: TGTGCCAGCAGCTCAAGACAGGGTGGAGGCTACACCTTC. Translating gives CASSSRQGGGYTF.